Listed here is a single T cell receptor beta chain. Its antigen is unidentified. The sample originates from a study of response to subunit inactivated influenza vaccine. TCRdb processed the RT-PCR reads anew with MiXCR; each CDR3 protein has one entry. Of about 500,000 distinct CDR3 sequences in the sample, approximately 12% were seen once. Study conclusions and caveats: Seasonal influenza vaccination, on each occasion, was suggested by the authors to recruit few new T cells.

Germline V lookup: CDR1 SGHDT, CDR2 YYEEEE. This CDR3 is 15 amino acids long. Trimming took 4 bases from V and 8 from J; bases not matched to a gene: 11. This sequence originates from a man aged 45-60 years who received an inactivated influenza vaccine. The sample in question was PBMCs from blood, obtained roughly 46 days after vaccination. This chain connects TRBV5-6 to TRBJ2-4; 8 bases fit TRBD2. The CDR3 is CASSRPYPGGDIQYF. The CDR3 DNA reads TGTGCCAGCAGCAGACCATATCCCGGGGGGGACATTCAGTACTTC.